These 26 T cell receptor beta chains share one sample of origin, sequenced in a study of blood T cell repertoires in COVID-19. Clones were sequenced by immunoSEQ multiplex PCR, and TCRdb holds only the in-frame ones, with some missing. There are 45,000 to 55,000 clones in the sample; around 86% occur only once, and roughly 24% lies in the top ten. Sequencing input: peripheral blood. Source of these receptors: an elderly woman with acute or convalescent COVID-19.

This chain connects TRBV3-1 (or the pseudogene TRBV3-2) to TRBJ1-6, with D unresolved. The germline V and J ends were trimmed by 7 bases and 7 bases, with 17 bases remaining between them. The CDR3 is made up of 15 amino acids. Germline lookup yields CDR1 LGHDT and CDR2 YNNKEL (reference sequence). CDR3 protein: CASNLNPGGNSPLHF. The CDR3 bases are TGTGCCAGCAACCTAAATCCGGGAGGGAATTCACCCCTCCACTTT.

V usage is TRBV5-1 and J usage is TRBJ1-5; 9 bases agree with TRBD1. With V trimmed by 4 bases and J by 3 bases, 5 bases remained unmatched. Germline CDR1 is SGHRS and CDR2 is YFSETQ. The CDR3 totals 15 residues. CDR3 protein: CASSPGTGYNQPQHF. The CDR3 DNA follows: TGCGCCAGCAGCCCAGGGACAGGGTACAATCAGCCCCAGCATTTT.

This clone was seen just once. The rearrangement joins TRBV7-2 to TRBJ1-1; D is possibly TRBD1 (5 bases). The CDR3 consists of 14 residues. Deletions cut 3 bases from V and 2 bases from J, with 10 bases between. Germline V lookup: CDR1 SGHTA, CDR2 FQGNSA. The CDR3 protein is CASSFWGSNTEAFF. The DNA of the CDR3 is TGTGCCAGCAGCTTCTGGGGCAGCAACACTGAAGCTTTCTTT.

The chain joins TRBV5-1 to TRBJ2-1, with D possibly TRBD1 on 6 matching bases. Looked up from germline, CDR1 is SGHRS and CDR2 is YFSETQ. V lost 7 bases and J lost 2, with 16 bases in between. CDR3 size: 15 residues. In nucleotides, the CDR3 is TGCGCCAGCCGGACAGACCCTATCACCTACAATGAGCAGTTCTTC. It translates to CASRTDPITYNEQFF. Supplemented by reference TRBV5-1 and TRBJ2-1, the full variable domain reads KAGVTQTPRYLIKTRGQQVTLSCSPISGHRSVSWYQQTPGQGLQFLFEYFSETQRNKGNFPGRFSGRQFSNSRSEMNVSTLELGDSALYLCASRTDPITYNEQFFGPGTRLTVL.

V gene TRBV7-9 combines with J gene TRBJ2-1; possibly TRBD2 for D (5 bases). Trimming cost V 4 bases and J 7 bases, with 11 bases left between them. Germline CDR1 reads SEHNR; CDR2 reads FQNEAQ (reference sequence). CDR3 length: 13 residues. The CDR3, as DNA: TGTGCCAGCAGCTCCCTGCGGGCGAATGAGCAGTTCTTC. Translating gives CASSSLRANEQFF.

This clone was seen once. This chain connects TRBV29-1 to TRBJ2-5; TRBD1 is a possible D gene (5 bases). CDR1 SQVTM and CDR2 ANQGSEA come from the germline V gene. CDR3 length equals 12 residues. Trimming stripped 6 bases from V and 5 bases from J, with 13 bases between. The CDR3 DNA sequence: TGCAGCGTGGCCCCCCCAGGGGAGACCCAGTACTTC. It yields the protein CSVAPPGETQYF.

The rearrangement joins TRBV10-1 to TRBJ2-1; 11 nucleotides align to TRBD2. The CDR3 spans 14 residues. CDR1 and CDR2 (germline): WNHNN, SYGVQD (reference sequence). The V segment lost 5 bases and the J segment 8 bases; nucleotides outside the gene matches: 5. Here the CDR3 DNA reads TGCGCCAGCAGTCGTAGCGGGGGGGCTGATGAGCAGTTCTTC. Amino acid sequence: CASSRSGGADEQFF.

CDR3 nucleotides: TGTGCCAGCAGCCCATCGACAGGACCTAATTCACCCCTCCACTTT. It is translated as CASSPSTGPNSPLHF. V gene TRBV5-6 combines with J gene TRBJ1-6, with a weak D call TRBD1 (6 bases). Germline assignment: CDR1 SGHDT and CDR2 YYEEEE. This CDR3 region has 15 residues. V lost 4 bases to trimming and J lost 6 bases, with 14 bases between them.

This chain's CDR3 is CASSLDIGQGAGELFF. DNA for the CDR3: TGCGCCAGCAGCTTGGATATCGGACAGGGCGCCGGGGAGCTGTTTTTT. The chain combines TRBV5-1 with TRBJ2-2; TRBD1 aligns across 8 bases. This CDR3 is 16 amino acids long. Germline CDR1 and CDR2: SGHRS and YFSETQ. J was trimmed by 6 bases and V by 0 bases; bases with no gene match: 7.

The rearrangement uses TRBV5-1 and TRBJ2-1; 10 positions agree with TRBD2. The CDR3 has 12 amino acids. After removal of 0 bases from V and 15 bases from J, the junction contained 3 bases not matched to a gene. Germline loops: CDR1 SGHRS, CDR2 YFSETQ. The CDR3 nucleotides read TGCGCCAGCAGCTTGGAGCGGGAGGGGCGGTTCTTC. This translates into CASSLEREGRFF.

In its sample, this clone was seen once. V usage is TRBV7-3 and J usage is TRBJ2-1; D perhaps matches TRBD2 (5 bases). This CDR3 is built from 15 residues. CDR1 SGHTA and CDR2 FQGTGA come from the germline V gene. The V gene lost 2 bases and the J gene lost 7 bases, with 15 bases spanning the gap. The CDR3 coding sequence is TGTGCCAGCAGCTTACTAGGAGCGGTTGGGAATGAGCAGTTCTTC. Translation: CASSLLGAVGNEQFF.

The CDR3 DNA reads as TGTGCCAGCTCACCAGCTAGCGGGTACGAGCAGTACGTC. Amino acid sequence: CASSPASGYEQYV. The rearrangement uses TRBV18 and TRBJ2-7; 8 bases fit TRBD2. V was clipped by 2 bases and J by 4 bases; unmatched bases: 1. The germline V gene encodes CDR1 KGHSH and CDR2 LQKENI. The CDR3 is 13 residues long.

This chain uses TRBV5-4 with TRBJ1-4; no reliable D call. CDR1 is SGHNT, CDR2 YYREEE, per germline (reference sequence). The CDR3 is 15 residues long. Trimming removed 2 bases from V and 1 base from J, with 9 bases in between. The CDR3 region has the DNA TGTGCCAGCAGCTTCGAGAGAGAAACTAATGAAAAACTGTTTTTT. It is translated as CASSFERETNEKLFF.

The chain combines TRBV19 with TRBJ1-6; TRBD1 might be the D (5 bases). The V gene lost 5 bases and the J gene lost 7 bases, with 12 bases spanning the gap. The CDR3 runs 14 residues. CDR1 and CDR2 (germline): LNHDA, SQIVND (reference sequence). CDR3 loop: CASSSQGGNSPLHF. CDR3 bases: TGTGCCAGTAGTTCCCAGGGAGGGAATTCACCCCTCCACTTT.

V usage is TRBV5-1 and J usage is TRBJ2-5, with TRBD2 matching over 8 bases. Germline CDR1 reads SGHRS; CDR2 reads YFSETQ. The CDR3 totals 11 residues. The junction had 6 bases not matched to a gene; V was cut back by 4 bases and J by 13 bases. CDR3 protein: CASSPGGGRYF. In nucleotides, the CDR3 is TGCGCCAGCAGCCCCGGGGGGGGACGGTACTTC.

The rearrangement links TRBV3-1 (or the pseudogene TRBV3-2) to TRBJ2-1; 11 bases line up with TRBD2. The ends lost 4 bases at V and 6 bases at J; junction bases unmatched: 8. The CDR3 runs to 16 residues. The germline V gene has CDR1 LGHDT and CDR2 YNNKEL (reference sequence). CDR3 DNA: TGTGCCAGCAGCCGGTCCGGGACTAGCGGCTCCAATGAGCAGTTCTTC. It yields the protein CASSRSGTSGSNEQFF.

The table lists this clone with a count of one. V and J are TRBV5-3 and TRBJ2-1; D is ambiguous. TRBV5-3 is assigned to the ORF class and has an uncertain function. The CDR3 covers 13 residues. Trimming shortened V by 4 bases and J by 5 bases, and 10 bases separated the two germline ends. The CDR3 reads CARSLSCDNEQFF. CDR3 nucleotide sequence: TGTGCCAGAAGCCTGAGTTGTGACAATGAGCAGTTCTTC.

This chain joins TRBV6-1 and TRBJ1-2, with a weak D call TRBD1 (5 bases). Germline V gene data show CDR1 as MNHNS and CDR2 as SASEGT. V dropped 3 bases and J dropped 4 bases, with 15 bases sitting between them. The CDR3 is 15 residues long. The CDR3 DNA reads TGTGCCAGCAGTGAGGGGGGAAGCCGTAGCTATGGCTACACCTTC. This codes for CASSEGGSRSYGYTF.

The chain recombines TRBV9 with TRBJ2-1, with a tentative D call TRBD1 (5 bases). With 0 bases removed from V and 3 bases from J, the gap between germline ends came to 10 bases. The CDR3 has 15 residues. Per germline, CDR1 SGDLS and CDR2 YYNGEE. The CDR3 sequence is CASSVGTPNYNEQFF. The DNA for the CDR3 is TGTGCCAGCAGCGTAGGGACACCCAACTACAATGAGCAGTTCTTC.

The chain links TRBV5-1 to TRBJ2-2, with 11 nucleotides matching TRBD2. Looked up from germline, CDR1 is SGHRS and CDR2 is YFSETQ. The CDR3 runs to 16 residues. Trimming at V came to 4 bases and at J to 4 bases, leaving 6 bases not matched to a gene. The DNA for the CDR3 is TGCGCCAGCAGCCAAACTAGCGGGGGTGGCACCGGGGAGCTGTTTTTT. It translates to CASSQTSGGGTGELFF.

The chain uses TRBV5-5 and TRBJ2-1; 8 bases are a match to TRBD2. The junction had 3 bases not matched to a gene; V was cut back by 1 base and J by 3 bases. From germline, CDR1 is SGHKS and CDR2 YYEKEE (reference sequence). The CDR3 covers 15 residues. The CDR3 DNA sequence: TGTGCCAGCAGCTTGTTGGCGGGAGGCTACAATGAGCAGTTCTTC. It codes for CASSLLAGGYNEQFF.

This chain links TRBV28 with TRBJ2-4, with TRBD1 matching 9 bases. The CDR3 length is 17 residues. V was clipped by 5 bases and J by 2 bases; unmatched bases: 10. CDR1 MDHEN and CDR2 SYDVKM come from the germline V gene. The CDR3 region has the DNA TGTGCCAGCAGTGTTACAGGGGGCGCGGTAACCAAAAACATTCAGTACTTC. It specifies CASSVTGGAVTKNIQYF.

This chain connects TRBV19 to TRBJ2-4; the D gene is possibly TRBD1 (6 bases). Germline CDR1 and CDR2: LNHDA and SQIVND (reference sequence). CDR3 length: 14 residues. Trimming removed 3 bases at V and 3 bases at J, with 9 bases between. The CDR3 spells CASSMEQGKNIQYF. DNA for the CDR3: TGTGCCAGTAGTATGGAACAGGGCAAAAACATTCAGTACTTC.

V is TRBV4-1 and J is TRBJ2-1; possibly TRBD2 for D (6 bases). The ends were cut back, 0 bases at V and 2 bases at J, with 14 bases in the middle. The CDR3 has 17 amino acids. From germline, CDR1 is MGHRA and CDR2 YSYEKL. The CDR3: CASSQDHRGRTYNEQFF. CDR3 DNA sequence: TGCGCCAGCAGCCAAGATCATCGGGGGAGGACCTACAATGAGCAGTTCTTC.

The genes are TRBV19 and TRBJ1-3; D gene ambiguous. Germline lookup yields CDR1 LNHDA and CDR2 SQIVND (reference sequence). The V gene lost 5 bases and the J gene lost 0 bases, with 14 bases spanning the gap. The CDR3 consists of 16 residues. The CDR3 sequence: CASSGPRVSSGNTIYF. In nucleotides, the CDR3 is TGTGCCAGTAGTGGCCCCCGGGTCTCCTCTGGAAACACCATATATTTT.

J is TRBJ2-1 and V is TRBV9; 9 bases line up with TRBD1. Germline loops: CDR1 SGDLS, CDR2 YYNGEE. This CDR3 region has 15 residues. V shed 5 bases and J 4 bases; nucleotides not matched to a gene: 7. This chain's CDR3 is CASRAGTGIYNEQFF. CDR3 DNA sequence: TGTGCCAGCAGGGCCGGGACAGGGATATACAATGAGCAGTTCTTC.